This entry lists 15 T cell receptor beta chains sequenced from one sample in a study of CD8 T cells in ankylosing spondylitis. TCRdb reprocessed the 5' RACE reads via MiXCR and lists one record per CDR3 protein. The sample has roughly 97,000 distinct CDR3 sequences, almost 8.5% seen once. Source material: blood, either unsorted or a sorted T cell fraction (not recorded which). Source of these receptors: a male donor with ankylosing spondylitis or in good health (not recorded which).

The rearrangement joins TRBV12-3 or TRBV12-4 to TRBJ1-1; TRBD1 is a possible D gene (5 bases). Deletions cut 3 bases from V and 3 bases from J, with 8 bases between. The CDR3 is made up of 13 amino acids. The CDR3 bases are TGTGCCAGCAGTTTTTGGGGGGACACTGAAGCTTTCTTT. It yields the protein CASSFWGDTEAFF.

This clonotype occurred many times. This chain connects TRBV7-8 to TRBJ2-7, with 9 bases matching TRBD2. Germline V CDR1 and CDR2: SGHVS, FQNEAQ. The V segment lost 0 bases and the J segment 4 bases; nucleotides outside the gene matches: 7. This CDR3 is built from 16 residues. This CDR3 reads CASSLAAAGGSYEQYF. In DNA, the CDR3 is TGTGCCAGCAGCTTAGCTGCCGCGGGAGGGAGTTACGAGCAGTACTTC.

This clonotype was found a few times. The chain combines TRBV11-2 with TRBJ2-7, with D perhaps TRBD1 (6 bases). V gave up 0 bases and J gave up 2 bases, with 17 bases separating them. This CDR3 has 17 residues. Germline-derived CDR1 and CDR2 are SGHAT and FQNNGV. The CDR3 DNA reads as TGTGCCAGCAGCTTAGAGGGGAGTTTGACAGGACCCTACGAGCAGTACTTC. Its protein is CASSLEGSLTGPYEQYF.

This clonotype occurred a few times. The CDR3 protein is CASSPGLVGQFF. The CDR3 DNA follows: TGTGCCAGCAGCCCGGGACTAGTAGGGCAGTTCTTC. The gene calls are TRBV6-2 or TRBV6-3 and TRBJ2-1; the match to TRBD2 covers 8 bases. Trimming at V came to 6 bases and at J to 12 bases, leaving 7 bases not matched to a gene. CDR3 length: 12 residues. CDR1 MNHEY and CDR2 SVGEGT come from the germline V gene.

This clonotype has ten or more counts. This chain joins TRBV2 and TRBJ2-4; D might be TRBD1 (6 bases). CDR3 length: 17 amino acids. The germline gives CDR1 SNHLY, CDR2 FYNNEI. Trimming shortened V by 8 bases and J by 0 bases, and 20 bases separated the two germline ends. This CDR3 reads CASRYRDRLLAKNIQYF. Written as DNA, the CDR3 is TGTGCCAGCCGTTACAGGGATCGTCTCCTAGCCAAAAACATTCAGTACTTC.

CDR3 amino acids: CASSYSGGKNTEAFF. The CDR3 DNA reads TGTGCCAGCAGTTACTCGGGAGGAAAGAACACTGAAGCTTTCTTT. The V and J genes are TRBV6-6 and TRBJ1-1; D gene uncertain. Germline values: CDR1 MNHNY, CDR2 SVGAGI (reference sequence). V dropped 0 bases and J dropped 1 base, with 9 bases sitting between them. CDR3 length: 15 amino acids.

The sample holds many counts of this clonotype. CDR3 amino acids: CASSTNLPANTDTQYF. CDR3 in DNA: TGTGCCAGCTCCACCAATCTCCCGGCTAACACAGATACGCAGTATTTT. The V gene is TRBV7-3, the J gene TRBJ2-3; no firm D call. The CDR3 covers 16 residues. V was clipped by 8 bases and J by 2 bases, with 20 bases between them. The germline V gene has CDR1 SGHTA and CDR2 FQGTGA.

This clonotype was seen ten or more times. The CDR3, as DNA: TGCGCCAGCAGCCCCGAGTTCAATGAGCAGTTCTTC. Residues: CASSPEFNEQFF. This chain connects TRBV5-1 to TRBJ2-1; D unclear. Germline V CDR1 and CDR2: SGHRS, YFSETQ. V was trimmed by 4 bases and J by 6 bases, leaving 8 bases between them. The CDR3 spans 12 residues. The full variable domain, completed using reference TRBV5-1 and TRBJ2-1, is KAGVTQTPRYLIKTRGQQVTLSCSPISGHRSVSWYQQTPGQGLQFLFEYFSETQRNKGNFPGRFSGRQFSNSRSEMNVSTLELGDSALYLCASSPEFNEQFFGPGTRLTVL.

The rearrangement links TRBV11-1 to TRBJ2-7, with D perhaps TRBD2 (9 bases). Germline CDR1 is SGHAT and CDR2 is FQDESV (reference sequence). The CDR3 extends over 19 amino acids. V gave up 3 bases and J gave up 4 bases, with 28 bases separating them. CDR3 nucleotide sequence: TGTGCCAGCAGCTTCTGGACAGGGAAGGGCGGGAGGGCCCTATACGAGCAGTACTTC. This codes for CASSFWTGKGGRALYEQYF.

This clonotype was detected many times. This chain joins TRBV7-8 and TRBJ2-5, with unresolved D. The CDR3 covers 13 residues. Germline values: CDR1 SGHVS, CDR2 FQNEAQ. V shed 4 bases and J shed 5 bases, with 11 bases lying between them. CDR3 residues: CASSWLPAETQYF. The CDR3 DNA sequence: TGTGCCAGCAGCTGGCTTCCAGCGGAGACCCAGTACTTC.

For this clonotype: One base away lies a much larger clone, so this may be a sequencing read error. The V call is TRBV12-3 or TRBV12-4, the J call TRBJ2-5, with D possibly matching TRBD2 (6 bases). Deletions cut 6 bases from V and 9 bases from J, with 8 bases between. CDR3 length: 10 residues. CDR3 region: CASSGEAQYF. CDR3 nucleotides: TGTGCCAGCAGCGGGGAGGCCCAGTACTTC.

This clonotype has ten or more counts. This chain joins TRBV4-3 and TRBJ1-1; a weak D match, TRBD1 (5 bases). Germline-derived CDR1 and CDR2 are LGHNA and YSLEER. CDR3 length: 17 amino acids. V shed 0 bases and J shed 3 bases, with 17 bases lying between them. The CDR3 here is CASSQDFRIGRDTEAFF. The CDR3 coding sequence is TGCGCCAGCAGCCAAGACTTTAGAATAGGCAGGGACACTGAAGCTTTCTTT.

This clonotype occurred many times. This chain connects TRBV20-1 to TRBJ2-1; D remains ambiguous. Germline-derived CDR1 and CDR2 are DFQATT and SNEGSKA (reference sequence). The CDR3 spans 16 residues. The ends were cut back, 0 bases at V and 0 bases at J, with 12 bases in the middle. CDR3 loop: CSARDSSVDSYNEQFF. The CDR3 region has the DNA TGCAGTGCTAGAGATTCCTCGGTGGACTCCTACAATGAGCAGTTCTTC.

This clonotype was seen repeatedly, ten times or more. This chain uses TRBV6-4 with TRBJ2-2; D not resolved. The germline V gene encodes CDR1 MRHNA and CDR2 SNTAGT. This CDR3 has 13 amino acids. V lost 6 bases to trimming and J lost 1 base, with 6 bases between them. CDR3 nucleotides: TGTGCCAGCAGAGACAAGAACACCGGGGAGCTGTTTTTT. Its translation is CASRDKNTGELFF.

This clonotype appeared a single time. A much larger clone is a single base away; this may be a read error. The gene calls are TRBV29-1 and TRBJ1-2, with 9 bases fitting TRBD1. Germline V CDR1 and CDR2: SQVTM, ANQGSEA. V lost 6 bases, J lost 4 bases, and 6 bases stayed unmatched. CDR3 length: 13 residues. The CDR3 is CSVWTGDFYGYTF. As DNA, the CDR3 is TGCAGCGTGTGGACAGGGGATTTCTATGGCTACACCTTC.